The 15 T cell receptor beta chains in this list originate from one sample, sequenced in a study of early T cells in non-severe SARS-CoV-2 infection. Via MiXCR, TCRdb re-called the 5' RACE reads, giving one row per CDR3 protein. The sample contains about 45,000 distinct CDR3 sequences, roughly 12% of which appear only once. Sequenced input: whole blood. The receptors stem from an adult who was a healthcare worker with PCR-confirmed SARS-CoV-2 infection or an uninfected control (not recorded which).

In this sample, this clonotype turned up a few times. The rearrangement joins TRBV6-5 to TRBJ2-7, with a tentative D call TRBD2 (6 bases). The CDR3 spans 15 residues. CDR1 is MNHEY, CDR2 SVGAGI, per germline. Between the trimmed V and J ends, which lost 0 bases and 9 bases, there was a span of 18 bases. CDR3 in amino acids: CASSYSLGGVLGQYF. CDR3 DNA sequence: TGTGCCAGCAGTTACTCCCTGGGGGGAGTATTGGGGCAGTACTTC.

Only a few counts were recorded for this clonotype. The CDR3 DNA follows: TGCAGCGTTGAAGGGTCAGAAAGTTGGGAGCAGTACTTC. The encoded protein is CSVEGSESWEQYF. This chain joins TRBV29-1 and TRBJ2-7; D call uncertain. Trimming removed 1 base from V and 7 bases from J, with 14 bases in between. Germline CDR1 reads SQVTM; CDR2 reads ANQGSEA. The CDR3 covers 13 residues.

This clonotype was found many times. V gene TRBV6-2 or TRBV6-3 combines with J gene TRBJ1-1, with D unresolved. Trimming pared 2 bases from V and 7 bases from J, leaving 5 bases between. This CDR3 region has 11 residues. Per the germline V gene, CDR1 is MNHEY and CDR2 is SVGEGT. CDR3 protein: CASSYSFEAFF. DNA of the CDR3: TGTGCCAGCAGTTACAGCTTTGAAGCTTTCTTT.

This clonotype has a count of ten or more. V usage is TRBV19 and J usage is TRBJ2-1; 10 nucleotides align to TRBD2. The germline V gene has CDR1 LNHDA and CDR2 SQIVND (reference sequence). There are 15 residues in the CDR3. Unmatched junction bases numbered 8, after V lost 8 bases and J lost 4 bases. DNA for the CDR3: TGTGCCAGTTCTCCCGGGACTAGCGTTTACAATGAGCAGTTCTTC. It yields the protein CASSPGTSVYNEQFF.

This clonotype was counted many times. This chain links TRBV7-6 with TRBJ1-1; D gene ambiguous. The V end was cut by 5 bases, the J end by 8 bases, with 12 bases between. The germline V gene encodes CDR1 SGHVS and CDR2 FNYEAQ. CDR3 length equals 12 residues. As DNA, the CDR3 is TGTGCCAGCAGCCTCCCCGGTCGGGAAGCTTTCTTT. This codes for CASSLPGREAFF.

This clonotype was counted ten times or more. CDR3 sequence reads: CASSSPQAGINEQFF. CDR3 coding DNA: TGTGCCAGCAGTTCCCCTCAAGCGGGGATCAATGAGCAGTTCTTC. J is TRBJ2-1 and V is TRBV28, with 7 positions matching TRBD2. CDR3 length: 15 amino acids. The germline V gene has CDR1 MDHEN and CDR2 SYDVKM. After removal of 4 bases from V and 6 bases from J, the junction contained 9 bases not matched to a gene.

This clonotype showed up just a few times. V is TRBV28 and J is TRBJ2-5; D is undetermined. The CDR3 length is 12 residues. Germline CDR1 reads MDHEN; CDR2 reads SYDVKM. Trimming removed 3 bases from V and 7 bases from J, with 9 bases in between. CDR3 protein: CASSFLSGTQYF. CDR3 sequence (DNA): TGTGCCAGCAGTTTTCTGTCAGGGACCCAGTACTTC.

This clonotype occurred a few times. The chain carries TRBV27 and TRBJ2-1; tentative D call: TRBD2 (6 bases). The CDR3 is 12 residues long. Trimming shortened V by 8 bases and J by 8 bases, and 13 bases separated the two germline ends. Germline V gives CDR1 MNHEY, CDR2 SMNVEV (reference sequence). The CDR3 DNA sequence: TGTGCCAGCCCGGGACCTAGCGATGAGCAGTTCTTC. Translating it yields CASPGPSDEQFF.

In its sample, this clonotype was seen a few times. V gene TRBV29-1 combines with J gene TRBJ2-7; possibly TRBD1 or TRBD2 for D (5 bases each). The germline V and J ends were trimmed by 6 bases and 2 bases, with 14 bases remaining between them. The CDR3 length is 13 residues. Germline lookup yields CDR1 SQVTM and CDR2 ANQGSEA. CDR3 sequence reads: CSVPGATPYEQYF. The DNA of the CDR3 is TGCAGCGTCCCCGGGGCGACACCCTACGAGCAGTACTTC.

This clonotype was picked up many times. This sequence joins TRBV28 and TRBJ1-5; unclear D gene. The CDR3 runs to 13 residues. Per germline, CDR1 MDHEN and CDR2 SYDVKM. V gave up 9 bases and J gave up 4 bases, with 13 bases separating them. CDR3 DNA sequence: TGTGCCAGTTTTAGGAGGGCGAATCAGCCCCAGCATTTT. Residues: CASFRRANQPQHF.

This clonotype has a count of ten or more. The chain carries TRBV20-1 and TRBJ2-4, with D perhaps matching TRBD1 (7 bases). Germline V CDR1 and CDR2: DFQATT, SNEGSKA (reference sequence). This CDR3 is 17 amino acids long. V dropped 2 bases and J dropped 0 bases, with 17 bases sitting between them. The CDR3 protein is CSARSQGGKLAKNIQYF. DNA for the CDR3: TGCAGTGCTAGAAGTCAGGGGGGAAAACTAGCCAAAAACATTCAGTACTTC.

Written as DNA, the CDR3 is TGTGCCAGCAGCCAAGATGGAGACGGACACTACGAGCAGTACTTC. Translated: CASSQDGDGHYEQYF. The chain recombines TRBV4-2 with TRBJ2-7, with D perhaps matching TRBD1 (5 bases). The CDR3 sequence is 15 residues long. Germline-derived CDR1 and CDR2 are LGHNA and YNFKEQ. Trimming removed 0 bases from V and 3 bases from J, with 12 bases in between.

In this sample, this clonotype turned up many times. The chain recombines TRBV29-1 with TRBJ2-1; D may correspond to TRBD1 or TRBD2 (5 bases each). This CDR3 is 15 amino acids long. Germline V CDR1 and CDR2: SQVTM, ANQGSEA. V lost 1 base to trimming and J lost 0 bases, with 10 bases between them. The CDR3 bases are TGCAGCGTTGAAGCCCCGGGGCGCTCCTACAATGAGCAGTTCTTC. Translated: CSVEAPGRSYNEQFF.

The chain combines TRBV24-1 with TRBJ2-1; perhaps TRBD2 as D (7 bases). Trimming shortened V by 3 bases and J by 7 bases, and 15 bases separated the two germline ends. The CDR3 has 15 residues. CDR1 KGHDR and CDR2 SFDVKD come from the germline V gene. The DNA of the CDR3 is TGTGCCACCAGTGATGAAGGGGGAGGGCAAAATGAGCAGTTCTTC. Translation: CATSDEGGGQNEQFF.

There are a few counts of this clonotype. The chain carries TRBV5-4 and TRBJ2-3; a possible D gene is TRBD2 (6 bases). V was pared by 0 bases and J by 6 bases, with 14 bases between. Germline loops: CDR1 SGHNT, CDR2 YYREEE (reference sequence). This CDR3 is built from 15 residues. The CDR3 loop is CASSLAGLADDTQYF. CDR3 bases: TGTGCCAGCAGCTTGGCCGGGTTAGCGGATGATACGCAGTATTTT. Full variable domain (rest looked up from reference TRBV5-4 and TRBJ2-3): ETGVTQSPTHLIKTRGQQVTLRCSSQSGHNTVSWYQQALGQGPQFIFQYYREEENGRGNFPPRFSGLQFPNYSSELNVNALELDDSALYLCASSLAGLADDTQYFGPGTRLTVL.